These 19 T cell receptor beta chains came from one sample sequenced in a study of blood T cell repertoires in COVID-19. Data came from immunoSEQ multiplex PCR; TCRdb stores just in-frame clones and leaves some out. The table lists 200,000 to 250,000 clones, around nine tenths of them singletons. The specimen sequenced was peripheral blood. The receptors shown here come from a woman aged 60-70 years with acute or convalescent COVID-19.

The gene calls are TRBV7-8 and TRBJ2-1; 8 bases align to TRBD2. The J segment lost 4 bases and the V segment lost 1 base, leaving 6 bases of the junction unmatched. The CDR3 consists of 16 residues. Germline V gene sequence: CDR1 SGHVS, CDR2 FQNEAQ. CDR3 sequence: CASSLVTSGIYNEQFF. DNA of the CDR3: TGTGCCAGCAGCTTAGTTACTAGCGGCATATACAATGAGCAGTTCTTC. Together with reference TRBV7-8 and TRBJ2-1, the CDR3 gives the full variable domain: GAGVSQSPRYKVAKRGQDVALRCDPISGHVSLFWYQQALGQGPEFLTYFQNEAQLDKSGLPSDRFFAERPEGSVSTLKIQRTQQEDSAVYLCASSLVTSGIYNEQFFGPGTRLTVL.

The rearrangement joins TRBV19 to TRBJ1-2; TRBD1 is a possible D gene (6 bases). Germline V gives CDR1 LNHDA, CDR2 SQIVND (reference sequence). Trimming stripped 2 bases from V and 6 bases from J, with 10 bases between. The CDR3 runs 13 residues. The CDR3 sequence is CASSIWTEDGYTF. The DNA for the CDR3 is TGTGCCAGTAGTATATGGACAGAAGATGGCTACACCTTC.

The rearrangement links TRBV3-1 (or the pseudogene TRBV3-2) to TRBJ2-1, with 11 positions matching TRBD2. The V gene end was trimmed by 1 base and the J gene end by 16 bases; junction bases not matched to a gene: 12. The CDR3 consists of 15 residues. Germline lookup yields CDR1 LGHDT and CDR2 YNNKEL (reference sequence). CDR3 in DNA: TGTGCCAGCAGCCAAGGACGGACTAGCGGGTCAATGTTATTCTTC. This gives the protein CASSQGRTSGSMLFF.

The J gene is TRBJ2-7, the V gene TRBV11-2, with D possibly being TRBD1 (6 bases). The CDR3 is made up of 13 amino acids. V lost 5 bases and J lost 6, with 14 bases in between. Germline lookup yields CDR1 SGHAT and CDR2 FQNNGV. CDR3 residues: CASSPGHSLEQYF. DNA of the CDR3: TGTGCCAGCAGCCCGGGACATTCTCTCGAGCAGTACTTC.

The chain joins TRBV6-6 to TRBJ1-1; 8 bases line up with TRBD1. Germline CDR1 reads MNHNY; CDR2 reads SVGAGI (reference sequence). The CDR3 is 15 amino acids. V lost 6 bases, J lost 2 bases, and 8 bases stayed unmatched. CDR3 residues: CASRVATGVNTEAFF. The CDR3, as DNA: TGTGCCAGCAGAGTTGCGACAGGGGTTAACACTGAAGCTTTCTTT.

V is TRBV6-5 and J is TRBJ1-1; the match to TRBD1 covers 7 bases. CDR1 and CDR2 from the germline V gene are MNHEY and SVGAGI. The CDR3 extends over 14 amino acids. V shed 6 bases and J 1 base; nucleotides not matched to a gene: 5. The CDR3 protein is CASRGQVENTEAFF. The CDR3 bases are TGTGCCAGCAGAGGACAGGTGGAGAACACTGAAGCTTTCTTT.

This rearrangement joins TRBV5-6 to TRBJ1-1; no reliable D call. V was shortened by 2 bases and J by 6 bases, with 8 bases between the two germline ends. CDR1 and CDR2 (germline): SGHDT, YYEEEE. The CDR3 contains 12 residues. CDR3 amino acids: CASSLYMAEAFF. In DNA, the CDR3 is TGTGCCAGCAGCTTATACATGGCTGAAGCTTTCTTT.

The chain is built from TRBV3-1 (or the pseudogene TRBV3-2) and TRBJ2-7; 8 bases are a match to TRBD1. The CDR3 runs 13 residues. Germline CDR1 and CDR2: LGHDT and YNNKEL (reference sequence). The J segment lost 2 bases and the V segment lost 4 bases, leaving 1 base of the junction unmatched. In DNA, the CDR3 is TGTGCCAGCAGCCGACAGGGGACCTACGAGCAGTACTTC. This gives the protein CASSRQGTYEQYF.

This chain connects TRBV27 to TRBJ2-4, with 11 bases aligning to TRBD1. This CDR3 contains 15 residues. Germline V lookup: CDR1 MNHEY, CDR2 SMNVEV (reference sequence). Trimming took 4 bases from V and 5 from J; bases not matched to a gene: 4. Here the CDR3 reads CASSSWGQGENIQYF. CDR3 DNA: TGTGCCAGCAGTTCTTGGGGACAGGGGGAAAACATTCAGTACTTC.

This chain links TRBV11-2 with TRBJ1-2; maybe TRBD1 (5 bases). Germline CDR1 SGHAT, CDR2 FQNNGV. V was clipped by 5 bases and J by 7 bases, with 26 bases between them. The CDR3 sequence is 17 residues long. The CDR3 loop is CASSPTFQDWGLFGYTF. Written as DNA, the CDR3 is TGTGCCAGCAGCCCTACTTTCCAGGATTGGGGCCTCTTTGGCTACACCTTC. Full variable domain (outside the CDR3, taken from reference TRBV11-2 and TRBJ1-2): EAGVAQSPRYKIIEKRQSVAFWCNPISGHATLYWYQQILGQGPKLLIQFQNNGVVDDSQLPKDRFSAERLKGVDSTLKIQPAKLEDSAVYLCASSPTFQDWGLFGYTFGSGTRLTVV.

This rearrangement joins TRBV19 to TRBJ1-5, with TRBD1 matching over 7 bases. CDR1 and CDR2 (germline): LNHDA, SQIVND (reference sequence). After removal of 2 bases from V and 2 bases from J, the junction contained 3 bases not matched to a gene. The CDR3 extends over 15 amino acids. CDR3 loop: CASSIQGGGNQPQHF. The CDR3 nucleotides are TGTGCCAGTAGTATACAGGGGGGCGGCAATCAGCCCCAGCATTTT.

The chain has TRBV7-2 and TRBJ1-5, with D perhaps matching TRBD1 (6 bases). With 3 bases removed from V and 6 bases from J, the gap between germline ends came to 12 bases. This CDR3 is built from 14 residues. Germline V gene data show CDR1 as SGHTA and CDR2 as FQGNSA. The CDR3 bases are TGTGCCAGCAGCTTGGACAGCTCAGTTCAGCCCCAGCATTTT. It specifies CASSLDSSVQPQHF. Drawing the rest from reference TRBV7-2 and TRBJ1-5, the complete variable domain is GAGVSQSPSNKVTEKGKDVELRCDPISGHTALYWYRQSLGQGLEFLIYFQGNSAPDKSGLPSDRFSAERTGGSVSTLTIQRTQQEDSAVYLCASSLDSSVQPQHFGDGTRLSIL.

The genes are TRBV5-1 and TRBJ1-1; D not certain. The CDR3 contains 14 residues. Trimming shortened V by 1 base and J by 0 bases, and 7 bases separated the two germline ends. Germline V lookup: CDR1 SGHRS, CDR2 YFSETQ. The CDR3: CASSLKLVNTEAFF. The DNA of the CDR3 is TGCGCCAGCAGCTTGAAGCTCGTGAACACTGAAGCTTTCTTT.

This CDR3 reads CASSVARRGSRGYTF. CDR3 DNA sequence: TGTGCCAGCAGCGTAGCTCGTCGGGGGAGTAGAGGCTACACCTTC. The chain combines TRBV9 with TRBJ1-2; D perhaps matches TRBD1 (5 bases). V lost 0 bases, J lost 8 bases, and 17 bases lay in between. Germline values: CDR1 SGDLS, CDR2 YYNGEE. The CDR3 loop spans 15 amino acids. The entire variable domain, with the rest obtained from reference TRBV9 and TRBJ1-2, is as follows: DSGVTQTPKHLITATGQRVTLRCSPRSGDLSVYWYQQSLDQGLQFLIQYYNGEERAKGNILERFSAQQFPDLHSELNLSSLELGDSALYFCASSVARRGSRGYTFGSGTRLTVV.

The chain joins TRBV7-9 to TRBJ2-2, with 7 bases identical to TRBD1. The CDR3 runs 16 residues. With V trimmed by 6 bases and J by 3 bases, 10 bases remained unmatched. The V gene's germline CDR1 is SEHNR and CDR2 FQNEAQ (reference sequence). CDR3 sequence (DNA): TGTGCCAGCAGAAGAAGAGGAACAGGGGACACCGGGGAGCTGTTTTTT. This codes for CASRRRGTGDTGELFF. Full variable domain (rest looked up from reference TRBV7-9 and TRBJ2-2): DTGVSQNPRHKITKRGQNVTFRCDPISEHNRLYWYRQTLGQGPEFLTYFQNEAQLEKSRLLSDRFSAERPKGSFSTLEIQRTEQGDSAMYLCASRRRGTGDTGELFFGEGSRLTVL.

This chain links TRBV3-1 (or the pseudogene TRBV3-2) with TRBJ1-1; D remains ambiguous. CDR1 and CDR2 from the germline V gene are LGHDT and YNNKEL (reference sequence). This CDR3 comprises 16 residues. V was trimmed by 2 bases and J by 0 bases, leaving 13 bases between them. The CDR3 DNA follows: TGTGCCAGCAGCCAATGGGCCAATCCTATGAACACTGAAGCTTTCTTT. Its protein is CASSQWANPMNTEAFF.

The chain joins TRBV3-1 (or the pseudogene TRBV3-2) to TRBJ1-1; TRBD1 aligns across 10 bases. Germline trimming cut 4 bases from V and 1 base from J; bases unmatched to any gene: 6. Looked up from germline, CDR1 is LGHDT and CDR2 is YNNKEL (reference sequence). CDR3 length: 16 residues. CDR3 sequence: CASSLAGQGTNTEAFF. CDR3 in DNA: TGTGCCAGCAGCCTTGCGGGACAGGGGACGAACACTGAAGCTTTCTTT.

The chain uses TRBV7-2 and TRBJ1-1; a weak D match, TRBD1 (6 bases). CDR3 length equals 16 residues. Trimming pared 7 bases from V and 1 base from J, leaving 19 bases between. From germline, CDR1 is SGHTA and CDR2 FQGNSA. The CDR3 is CASNPKWGGANTEAFF. DNA of the CDR3: TGTGCCAGCAACCCAAAGTGGGGGGGGGCGAACACTGAAGCTTTCTTT.

This clone was detected a few times. V usage is TRBV27 and J usage is TRBJ1-4; the D is unclear. The germline V and J ends were trimmed by 5 bases and 7 bases, with 17 bases remaining between them. Germline V gives CDR1 MNHEY, CDR2 SMNVEV (reference sequence). The CDR3 contains 15 residues. The CDR3, as DNA: TGTGCCAGCAGTCTACTGGGAGAAGGAGGTGAAAAACTGTTTTTT. It specifies CASSLLGEGGEKLFF. Full variable domain (rest looked up from reference TRBV27 and TRBJ1-4): EAQVTQNPRYLITVTGKKLTVTCSQNMNHEYMSWYRQDPGLGLRQIYYSMNVEVTDKGDVPEGYKVSRKEKRNFPLILESPSPNQTSLYFCASSLLGEGGEKLFFGSGTQLSVL.